One T cell receptor (beta chain) is described in this entry. The data belong to a study of long-term antiretroviral therapy in people with HIV. The CDR3 has 13 amino acids. Germline assignment: CDR1 LGHNA and CDR2 YSLEER. J gave up 10 bases and V 4 bases, and 5 bases lay outside the gene matches. The authors ran the immunoSEQ assay, v3.0, at survey level. The assay was immunoSEQ multiplex PCR, and TCRdb's table has in-frame clones only and misses some. This table holds about 12,000 clones, approximately 86% found once. The receptor comes from a man between 40 and 49 years old with HIV. This material consisted of unsorted PBMCs, taken 3.4 years after starting antiretroviral therapy. The rearrangement joins TRBV4-3 to TRBJ2-1; the match to TRBD2 covers 9 bases. Here the CDR3 reads CASSPSGIGEQFF. Written as DNA, the CDR3 is TGCGCCAGCAGCCCTAGCGGGATAGGGGAGCAGTTCTTC.